This T cell receptor (beta chain) was captured by sequencing in a study of blood T cell repertoires in COVID-19. Germline CDR1 and CDR2: MNHEY and SMNVEV (reference sequence). V lost 4 bases, J lost 0 bases, and 4 bases lay in between. The length of the CDR3 is 13 residues. In this sample, this clone turned up a few times. Profiled with immunoSEQ multiplex PCR; TCRdb holds only in-frame clones, not every one. The sample has approximately 190,000 clones; about 93% are singletons. V usage is TRBV27 and J usage is TRBJ1-5; no definite D call. The source material was peripheral blood. This clonotype was obtained from a man in his fifties with acute or convalescent COVID-19. CDR3 sequence: CASSSYSNQPQHF. CDR3 DNA sequence: TGTGCCAGCAGTTCTTATAGCAATCAGCCCCAGCATTTT.